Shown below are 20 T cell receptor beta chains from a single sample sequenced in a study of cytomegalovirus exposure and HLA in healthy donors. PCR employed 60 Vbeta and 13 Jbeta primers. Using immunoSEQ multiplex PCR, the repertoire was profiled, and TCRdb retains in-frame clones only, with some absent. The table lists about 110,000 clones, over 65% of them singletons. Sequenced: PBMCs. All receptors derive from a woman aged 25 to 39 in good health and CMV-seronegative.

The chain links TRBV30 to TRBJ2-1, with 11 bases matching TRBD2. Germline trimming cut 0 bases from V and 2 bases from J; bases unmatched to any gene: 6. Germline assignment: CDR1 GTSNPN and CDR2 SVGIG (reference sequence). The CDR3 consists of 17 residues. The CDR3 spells CAWSVRASGGTYNEQFF. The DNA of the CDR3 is TGTGCCTGGAGTGTACGCGCTAGCGGGGGGACCTACAATGAGCAGTTCTTC.

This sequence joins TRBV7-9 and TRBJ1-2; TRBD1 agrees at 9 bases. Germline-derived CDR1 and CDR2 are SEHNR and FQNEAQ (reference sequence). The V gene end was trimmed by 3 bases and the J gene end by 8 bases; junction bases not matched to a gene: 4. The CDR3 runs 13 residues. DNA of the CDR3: TGTGCCAGCAGCTTGACAGGGGGACACGGCTACACCTTC. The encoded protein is CASSLTGGHGYTF. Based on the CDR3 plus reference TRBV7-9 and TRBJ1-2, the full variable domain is DTGVSQNPRHKITKRGQNVTFRCDPISEHNRLYWYRQTLGQGPEFLTYFQNEAQLEKSRLLSDRFSAERPKGSFSTLEIQRTEQGDSAMYLCASSLTGGHGYTFGSGTRLTVV.

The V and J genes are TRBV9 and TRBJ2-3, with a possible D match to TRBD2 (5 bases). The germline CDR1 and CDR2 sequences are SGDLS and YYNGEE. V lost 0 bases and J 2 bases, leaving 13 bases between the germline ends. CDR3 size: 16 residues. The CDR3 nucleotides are TGTGCCAGCAGCGTAGCCGTGAGCGGAGCCACAGATACGCAGTATTTT. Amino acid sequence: CASSVAVSGATDTQYF. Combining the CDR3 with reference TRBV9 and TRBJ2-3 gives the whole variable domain DSGVTQTPKHLITATGQRVTLRCSPRSGDLSVYWYQQSLDQGLQFLIQYYNGEERAKGNILERFSAQQFPDLHSELNLSSLELGDSALYFCASSVAVSGATDTQYFGPGTRLTVL.

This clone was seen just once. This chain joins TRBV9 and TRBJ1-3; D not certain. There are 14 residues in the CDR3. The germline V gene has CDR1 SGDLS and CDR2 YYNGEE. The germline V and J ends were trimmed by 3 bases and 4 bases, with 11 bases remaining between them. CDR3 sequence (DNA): TGTGCCAGCAGCGCCTACAGTTCGGGAAACACCATATATTTT. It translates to CASSAYSSGNTIYF.

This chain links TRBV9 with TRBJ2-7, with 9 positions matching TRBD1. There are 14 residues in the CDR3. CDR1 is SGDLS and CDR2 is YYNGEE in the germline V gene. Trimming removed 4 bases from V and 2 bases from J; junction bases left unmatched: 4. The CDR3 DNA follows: TGTGCCAGCAGCCAAACAGGGGGCACCTACGAGCAGTACTTC. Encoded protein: CASSQTGGTYEQYF.

Written as DNA, the CDR3 is TGTGCCAGCAGTTACAACGCCGGGGGGGACTATGGCTACACCTTC. Protein sequence: CASSYNAGGDYGYTF. The chain is built from TRBV5-4 and TRBJ1-2, with D tentatively TRBD1 (5 bases). This CDR3 spans 15 amino acids. Germline V lookup: CDR1 SGHNT, CDR2 YYREEE (reference sequence). Trimming pared 5 bases from V and 3 bases from J, leaving 17 bases between.

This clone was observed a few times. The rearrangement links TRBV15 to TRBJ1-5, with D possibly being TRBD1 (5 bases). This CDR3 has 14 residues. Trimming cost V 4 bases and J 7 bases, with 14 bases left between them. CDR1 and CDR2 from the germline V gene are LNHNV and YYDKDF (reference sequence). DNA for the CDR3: TGTGCCACCAGCATCGTCAGGGTGAACCAGCCCCAGCATTTT. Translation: CATSIVRVNQPQHF. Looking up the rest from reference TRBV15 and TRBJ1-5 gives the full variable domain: DAMVIQNPRYQVTQFGKPVTLSCSQTLNHNVMYWYQQKSSQAPKLLFHYYDKDFNNEADTPDNFQSRRPNTSFCFLDIRSPGLGDTAMYLCATSIVRVNQPQHFGDGTRLSIL.

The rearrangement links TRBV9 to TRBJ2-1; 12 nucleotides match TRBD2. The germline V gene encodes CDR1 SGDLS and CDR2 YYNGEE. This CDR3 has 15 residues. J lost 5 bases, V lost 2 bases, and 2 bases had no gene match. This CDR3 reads CASSVRLAGDNEQFF. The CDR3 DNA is TGTGCCAGCAGCGTCCGACTAGCGGGGGACAATGAGCAGTTCTTC.

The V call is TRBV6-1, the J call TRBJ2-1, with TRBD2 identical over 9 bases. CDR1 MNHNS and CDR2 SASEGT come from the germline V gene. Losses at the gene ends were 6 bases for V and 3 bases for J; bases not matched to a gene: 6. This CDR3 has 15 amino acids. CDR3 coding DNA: TGTGCCAGCAGACATAGCGGGGGCCTCTACAATGAGCAGTTCTTC. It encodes CASRHSGGLYNEQFF.

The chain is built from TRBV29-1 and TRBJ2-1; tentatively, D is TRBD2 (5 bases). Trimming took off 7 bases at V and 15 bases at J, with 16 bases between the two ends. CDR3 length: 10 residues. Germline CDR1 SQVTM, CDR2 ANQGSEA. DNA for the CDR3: TGCAGCGCACGTGTCGGGGATCCGTTCTTC. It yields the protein CSARVGDPFF.

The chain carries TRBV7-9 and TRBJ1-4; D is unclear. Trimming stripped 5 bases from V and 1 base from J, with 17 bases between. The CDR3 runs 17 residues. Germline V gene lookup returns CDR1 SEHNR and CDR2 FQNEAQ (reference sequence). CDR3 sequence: CASSRKPSTGTNEKLFF. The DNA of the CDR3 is TGTGCCAGCAGCCGAAAACCTTCGACGGGAACTAATGAAAAACTGTTTTTT.

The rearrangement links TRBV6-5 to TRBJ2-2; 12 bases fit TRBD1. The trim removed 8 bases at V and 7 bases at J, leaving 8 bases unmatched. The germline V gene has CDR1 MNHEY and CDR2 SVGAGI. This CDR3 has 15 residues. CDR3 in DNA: TGTGCCAGCCTCGGGACAGGGGGCCGTAACGGGGAGCTGTTTTTT. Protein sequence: CASLGTGGRNGELFF.

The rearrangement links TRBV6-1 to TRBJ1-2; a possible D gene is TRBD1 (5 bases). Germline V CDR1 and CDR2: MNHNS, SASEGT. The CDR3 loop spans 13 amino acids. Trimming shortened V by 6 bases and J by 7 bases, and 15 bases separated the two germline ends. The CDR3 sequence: CASSYEAGIGYTF. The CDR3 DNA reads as TGTGCCAGCAGCTACGAGGCAGGGATTGGCTACACCTTC.

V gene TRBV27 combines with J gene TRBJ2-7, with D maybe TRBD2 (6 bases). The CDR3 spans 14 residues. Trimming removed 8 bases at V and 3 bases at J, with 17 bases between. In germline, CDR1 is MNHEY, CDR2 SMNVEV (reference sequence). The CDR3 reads CASFPGGENYEQYF. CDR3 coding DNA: TGTGCCAGCTTCCCCGGCGGGGAAAACTACGAGCAGTACTTC.

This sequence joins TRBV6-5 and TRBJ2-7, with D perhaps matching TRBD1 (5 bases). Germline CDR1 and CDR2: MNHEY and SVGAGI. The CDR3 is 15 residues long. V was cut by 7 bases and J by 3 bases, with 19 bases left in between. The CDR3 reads CASKPQGILGYEQYF. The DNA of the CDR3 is TGTGCCAGCAAACCGCAGGGCATCTTGGGCTACGAGCAGTACTTC.

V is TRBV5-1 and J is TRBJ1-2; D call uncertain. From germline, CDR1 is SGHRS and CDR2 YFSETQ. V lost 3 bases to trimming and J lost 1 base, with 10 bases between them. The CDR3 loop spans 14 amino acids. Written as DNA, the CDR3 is TGCGCCAGCAGCTGGGCCCCTTTTAACTATGGCTACACCTTC. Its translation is CASSWAPFNYGYTF. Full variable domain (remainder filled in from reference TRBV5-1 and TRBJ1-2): KAGVTQTPRYLIKTRGQQVTLSCSPISGHRSVSWYQQTPGQGLQFLFEYFSETQRNKGNFPGRFSGRQFSNSRSEMNVSTLELGDSALYLCASSWAPFNYGYTFGSGTRLTVV.

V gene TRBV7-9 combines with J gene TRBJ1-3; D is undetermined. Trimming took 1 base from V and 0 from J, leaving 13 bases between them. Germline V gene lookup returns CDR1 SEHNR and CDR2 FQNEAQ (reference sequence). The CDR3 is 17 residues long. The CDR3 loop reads CASSLVGGQSSGNTIYF. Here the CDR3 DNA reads TGTGCCAGCAGCTTAGTTGGCGGCCAGAGCTCTGGAAACACCATATATTTT.

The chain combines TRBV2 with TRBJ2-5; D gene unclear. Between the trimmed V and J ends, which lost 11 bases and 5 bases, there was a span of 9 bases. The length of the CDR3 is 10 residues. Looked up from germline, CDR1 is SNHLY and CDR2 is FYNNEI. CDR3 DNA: TGTGCCTCTTCCGGGGAGACCCAGTACTTC. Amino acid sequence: CASSGETQYF.

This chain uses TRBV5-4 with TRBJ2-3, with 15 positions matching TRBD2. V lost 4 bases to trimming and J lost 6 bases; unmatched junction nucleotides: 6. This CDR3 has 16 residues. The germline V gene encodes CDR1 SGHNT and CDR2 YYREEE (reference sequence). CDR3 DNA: TGTGCCAGCAGCCCCGGACTAGCGGGGGGGCAGGATACGCAGTATTTT. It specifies CASSPGLAGGQDTQYF.

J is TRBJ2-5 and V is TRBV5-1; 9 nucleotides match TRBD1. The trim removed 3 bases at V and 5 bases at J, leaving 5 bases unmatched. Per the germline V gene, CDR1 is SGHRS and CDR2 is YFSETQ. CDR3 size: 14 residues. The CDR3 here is CASSWDRVRETQYF. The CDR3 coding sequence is TGCGCCAGCAGCTGGGACAGGGTCCGGGAGACCCAGTACTTC.